This T cell receptor (beta chain) emerged from a study of cytomegalovirus exposure and HLA in healthy donors. The CDR3 length is 15 residues. Deletions cut 2 bases from V and 2 bases from J, with 10 bases between. The germline CDR1 and CDR2 sequences are SEHNR and FQNEAQ (reference sequence). The study ran its PCR with 60 Vbeta and 13 Jbeta primers. Some clones are missing from TCRdb's copy, which holds only in-frame ones; the method was immunoSEQ multiplex PCR. The sample consists of some 120,000 clones, around four fifths of them appearing once. This clone was picked up a small number of times. Its antigen remains unidentified. The study, taken as a whole, reports: The study carried out a later analysis of TCR beta sequences. It associated around 17,000 of them with specific HLA alleles at a false discovery rate of 0.05. The authors later found HLA-associated TCR beta chains more clonally expanded than equally common others.

Healthy bone marrow donors made up the cohort. Material for sequencing was PBMCs. The chain has TRBV7-9 and TRBJ2-1; D not certain. This receptor was taken from a man younger than 35 in good health and CMV-seropositive. This CDR3 is CASSLRLAAYNEQFF. DNA of the CDR3: TGTGCCAGCAGCTTAAGACTGGCCGCCTACAATGAGCAGTTCTTC. The full variable domain, rest sourced from reference TRBV7-9 and TRBJ2-1, is DTGVSQNPRHKITKRGQNVTFRCDPISEHNRLYWYRQTLGQGPEFLTYFQNEAQLEKSRLLSDRFSAERPKGSFSTLEIQRTEQGDSAMYLCASSLRLAAYNEQFFGPGTRLTVL.